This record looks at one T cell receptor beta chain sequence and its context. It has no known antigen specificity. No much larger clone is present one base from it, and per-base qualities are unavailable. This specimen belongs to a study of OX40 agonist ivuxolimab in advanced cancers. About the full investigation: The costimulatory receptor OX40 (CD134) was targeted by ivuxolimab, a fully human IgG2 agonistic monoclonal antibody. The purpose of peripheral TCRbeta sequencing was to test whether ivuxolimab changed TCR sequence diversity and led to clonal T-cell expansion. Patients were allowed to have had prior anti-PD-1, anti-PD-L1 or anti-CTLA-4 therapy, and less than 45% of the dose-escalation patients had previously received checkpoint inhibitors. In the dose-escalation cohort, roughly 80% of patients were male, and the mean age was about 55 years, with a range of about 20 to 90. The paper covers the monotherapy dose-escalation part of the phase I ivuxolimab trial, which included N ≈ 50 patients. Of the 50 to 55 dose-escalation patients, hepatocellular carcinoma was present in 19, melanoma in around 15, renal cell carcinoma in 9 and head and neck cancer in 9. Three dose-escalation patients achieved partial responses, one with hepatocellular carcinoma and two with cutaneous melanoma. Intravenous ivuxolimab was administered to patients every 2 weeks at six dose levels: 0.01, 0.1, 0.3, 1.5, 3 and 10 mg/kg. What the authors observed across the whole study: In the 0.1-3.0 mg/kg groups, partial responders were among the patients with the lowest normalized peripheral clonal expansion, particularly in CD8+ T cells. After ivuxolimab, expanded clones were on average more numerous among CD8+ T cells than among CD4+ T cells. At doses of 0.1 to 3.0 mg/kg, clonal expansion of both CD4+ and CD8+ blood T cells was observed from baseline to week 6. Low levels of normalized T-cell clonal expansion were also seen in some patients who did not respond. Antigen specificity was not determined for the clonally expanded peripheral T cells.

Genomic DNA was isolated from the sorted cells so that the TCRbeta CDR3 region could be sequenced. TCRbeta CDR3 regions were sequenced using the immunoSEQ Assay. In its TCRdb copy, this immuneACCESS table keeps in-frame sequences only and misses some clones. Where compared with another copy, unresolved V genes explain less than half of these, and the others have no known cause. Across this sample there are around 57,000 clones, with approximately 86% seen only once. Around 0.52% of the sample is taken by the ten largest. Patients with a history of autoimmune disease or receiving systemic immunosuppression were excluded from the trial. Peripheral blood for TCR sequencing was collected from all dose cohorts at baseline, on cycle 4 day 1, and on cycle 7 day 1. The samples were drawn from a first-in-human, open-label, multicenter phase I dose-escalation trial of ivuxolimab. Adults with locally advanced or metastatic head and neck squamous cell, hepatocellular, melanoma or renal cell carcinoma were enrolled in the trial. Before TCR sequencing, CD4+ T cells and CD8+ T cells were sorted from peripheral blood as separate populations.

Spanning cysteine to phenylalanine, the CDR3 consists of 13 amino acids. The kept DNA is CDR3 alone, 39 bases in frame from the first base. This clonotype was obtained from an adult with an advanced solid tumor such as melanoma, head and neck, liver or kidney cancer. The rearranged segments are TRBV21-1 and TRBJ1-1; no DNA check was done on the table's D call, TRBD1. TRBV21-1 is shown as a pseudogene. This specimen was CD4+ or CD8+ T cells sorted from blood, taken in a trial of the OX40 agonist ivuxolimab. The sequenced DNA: TGTGCCAGAGGACAGGGAGGGGGCACTGAAGCTTTCTTT. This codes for CARGQGGGTEAFF.